This T cell receptor beta chain came from a study of Ad26.COV2.S vaccination and SARS-CoV-2 variants. Germline V lookup: CDR1 LNHDA, CDR2 SQIVND (reference sequence). The CDR3 is 16 residues long. Trimming pared 7 bases from V and 7 bases from J, leaving 22 bases between. Noted treatment: approximately 18 received Ad26.COV2.S at low or high dose, single or two shots; several received placebo; per-sample allocation not given. Repertoires come from day 63 after the first vaccine or placebo injection. Generated by immunoSEQ multiplex PCR, the TCRdb table keeps only in-frame clones and is missing some. The sample has fewer than 800,000 clones, 89% seen once. In this sample, this clone turned up a few times.

The V and J genes are TRBV19 and TRBJ2-2; possible D gene TRBD1, 5 bases. The material was peripheral blood, obtained in a trial of Ad26.COV2.S vaccine versus placebo. This clonotype was sampled from a person between 18 and 60 years old who received the Ad26.COV2.S COVID-19 vaccine or a placebo. CDR3 region: CASTLGYGGDSGELFF. The DNA for the CDR3 is TGTGCCAGTACCCTGGGTTACGGTGGCGACAGCGGGGAGCTGTTTTTT.